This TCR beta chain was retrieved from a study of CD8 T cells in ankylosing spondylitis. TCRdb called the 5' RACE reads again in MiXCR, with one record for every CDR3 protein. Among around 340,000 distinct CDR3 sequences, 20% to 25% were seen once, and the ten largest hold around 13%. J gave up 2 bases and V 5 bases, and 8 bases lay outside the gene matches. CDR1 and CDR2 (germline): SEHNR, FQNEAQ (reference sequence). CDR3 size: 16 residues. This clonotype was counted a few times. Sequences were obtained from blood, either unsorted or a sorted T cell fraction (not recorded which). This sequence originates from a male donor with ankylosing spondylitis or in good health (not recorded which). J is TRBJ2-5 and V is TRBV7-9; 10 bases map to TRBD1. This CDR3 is CASSLHGTGVQETQYF. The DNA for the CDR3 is TGTGCCAGCAGCCTACACGGGACAGGGGTACAAGAGACCCAGTACTTC.